One sample yielded the 30 T cell receptor beta chains listed below, sequenced in a study of T cell responses to AZD1222 COVID-19 vaccine. Assay: immunoSEQ multiplex PCR; the TCRdb copy retains only in-frame clones and omits some. Among some 130,000 clones listed, roughly 93% were seen once. This sample comprised peripheral blood, obtained 28 days after the second AZD1222 dose. These receptors came from an adult who received the AZD1222 COVID-19 vaccine.

The genes are TRBV9 and TRBJ1-1, with 7 bases matching TRBD1. The CDR3 contains 16 residues. With 4 bases clipped from V and 1 base from J, the junction kept 10 bases outside the gene matches. In germline, CDR1 is SGDLS, CDR2 YYNGEE. CDR3 residues: CASSSQPGTANTEAFF. CDR3 nucleotide sequence: TGTGCCAGCAGCTCTCAACCCGGGACAGCGAACACTGAAGCTTTCTTT.

The V gene is TRBV7-2, the J gene TRBJ2-5, with TRBD1 identical over 8 bases. Germline V gene data show CDR1 as SGHTA and CDR2 as FQGNSA. The CDR3 length is 15 residues. V gave up 6 bases and J gave up 2 bases; unmatched junction bases: 8. Here the CDR3 DNA reads TGTGCCAGCAGTCCCGACAGGGGTGTACAAGAGACCCAGTACTTC. It codes for CASSPDRGVQETQYF. Looking up the rest from reference TRBV7-2 and TRBJ2-5 gives the full variable domain: GAGVSQSPSNKVTEKGKDVELRCDPISGHTALYWYRQSLGQGLEFLIYFQGNSAPDKSGLPSDRFSAERTGGSVSTLTIQRTQQEDSAVYLCASSPDRGVQETQYFGPGTRLLVL.

Here the CDR3 reads CASRPTAGTGRFQTNEKLFF. In DNA form, the CDR3 reads TGTGCCAGCAGGCCAACCGCCGGGACCGGGCGTTTTCAGACTAATGAAAAACTGTTTTTT. This chain joins TRBV27 and TRBJ1-4; D is possibly TRBD1 (5 bases). V dropped 6 bases and J dropped 2 bases, with 28 bases sitting between them. Germline CDR1 MNHEY, CDR2 SMNVEV (reference sequence). The CDR3 is 20 amino acids. Drawing the rest from reference TRBV27 and TRBJ1-4, the complete variable domain is EAQVTQNPRYLITVTGKKLTVTCSQNMNHEYMSWYRQDPGLGLRQIYYSMNVEVTDKGDVPEGYKVSRKEKRNFPLILESPSPNQTSLYFCASRPTAGTGRFQTNEKLFFGSGTQLSVL.

The chain combines TRBV30 with TRBJ1-1; D is ambiguous. CDR3 size: 11 residues. Germline-derived CDR1 and CDR2 are GTSNPN and SVGIG (reference sequence). The ends were cut back, 1 base at V and 8 bases at J, with 8 bases in the middle. The CDR3 is CAWSDNPEAFF. The CDR3 DNA is TGTGCCTGGAGTGACAACCCGGAAGCTTTCTTT.

The rearrangement uses TRBV18 and TRBJ2-3; 14 positions agree with TRBD2. The CDR3 runs 16 residues. Losses at the gene ends were 2 bases for V and 4 bases for J; bases not matched to a gene: 2. The V gene's germline CDR1 is KGHSH and CDR2 LQKENI. The CDR3 reads CASSPGLAGGADTQYF. The CDR3 DNA reads as TGTGCCAGCTCACCAGGACTAGCGGGAGGAGCAGATACGCAGTATTTT.

The rearrangement uses TRBV5-1 and TRBJ2-6, with D possibly matching TRBD1 (6 bases). The CDR3 extends over 15 amino acids. The V gene lost 3 bases and the J gene lost 4 bases, with 11 bases spanning the gap. The germline V gene encodes CDR1 SGHRS and CDR2 YFSETQ. The DNA of the CDR3 is TGCGCCAGCAGCTCAGGGGCTTCCGGGGCCAACGTCCTGACTTTC. It yields the protein CASSSGASGANVLTF.

J is TRBJ2-2 and V is TRBV15; tentative D call: TRBD1 (5 bases). Between the trimmed V and J ends, which lost 4 bases and 4 bases, there was a span of 10 bases. The CDR3 sequence is 14 residues long. Germline V gene lookup returns CDR1 LNHNV and CDR2 YYDKDF (reference sequence). CDR3 DNA sequence: TGTGCCACCAGCAAGGGGCGAGGCACCGGGGAGCTGTTTTTT. Its translation is CATSKGRGTGELFF.

This chain links TRBV9 with TRBJ2-7, with D perhaps given as TRBD1 or TRBD2 (6 bases each). The CDR3 runs to 18 residues. V was pared by 0 bases and J by 3 bases, with 22 bases between. Germline loops: CDR1 SGDLS, CDR2 YYNGEE. CDR3 bases: TGTGCCAGCAGCGTAGGGCCCGAGCACCGGGGGCGTTACTACGAGCAGTACTTC. Its protein is CASSVGPEHRGRYYEQYF.

The chain combines TRBV6-5 with TRBJ2-1; the match to TRBD2 covers 8 bases. The CDR3 runs to 12 residues. The V segment lost 7 bases and the J segment 9 bases; nucleotides outside the gene matches: 5. Germline loops: CDR1 MNHEY, CDR2 SVGAGI. CDR3 bases: TGTGCCAGCACAAGCGGGAGTAGTGAGCAGTTCTTC. Its translation: CASTSGSSEQFF.

The CDR3 protein is CASSSAGLAGYEQYF. In DNA form, the CDR3 reads TGCGCCAGCAGCTCGGCGGGACTAGCGGGATACGAGCAGTACTTC. The chain has TRBV5-1 and TRBJ2-7, with TRBD2 identical over 13 bases. Germline trimming cut 3 bases from V and 4 bases from J; bases unmatched to any gene: 4. CDR3 length: 15 residues. Germline CDR1 SGHRS, CDR2 YFSETQ.

CDR3 protein: CASSQGSEYEKLFF. The CDR3 DNA follows: TGTGCCAGCAGCCAAGGATCAGAATATGAAAAACTGTTTTTT. The rearrangement links TRBV9 to TRBJ1-4; no reliable D call. The CDR3 covers 14 residues. V lost 4 bases and J 6 bases, leaving 13 bases between the germline ends. The germline gives CDR1 SGDLS, CDR2 YYNGEE.

V usage is TRBV2 and J usage is TRBJ2-7; weak D call: TRBD2 (6 bases). Germline values: CDR1 SNHLY, CDR2 FYNNEI. V was pared by 2 bases and J by 6 bases, with 20 bases between. This CDR3 is built from 16 residues. CDR3 nucleotides: TGTGCCAGCAGTGAACGGCGGATGGGACTCTGGGGCGAGCAGTACTTC. This codes for CASSERRMGLWGEQYF. Combining the CDR3 with reference TRBV2 and TRBJ2-7 gives the whole variable domain EPEVTQTPSHQVTQMGQEVILRCVPISNHLYFYWYRQILGQKVEFLVSFYNNEISEKSEIFDDQFSVERPDGSNFTLKIRSTKLEDSAMYFCASSERRMGLWGEQYFGPGTRLTVT.

In its sample, this clone was seen once. The chain uses TRBV5-1 and TRBJ2-1, with TRBD1 matching 7 bases. CDR1 is SGHRS, CDR2 YFSETQ, per germline. The junction had 1 base not matched to a gene; V was cut back by 0 bases and J by 7 bases. This CDR3 region has 13 residues. CDR3 sequence (DNA): TGCGCCAGCAGCTTGGGCAGGGGGAATGAGCAGTTCTTC. It is translated as CASSLGRGNEQFF.

The chain recombines TRBV29-1 with TRBJ2-3; D uncertain. Trimming took 7 bases from V and 3 from J, leaving 11 bases between them. Germline CDR1 is SQVTM and CDR2 is ANQGSEA. The CDR3 length is 12 residues. This CDR3 is CSAFGPTDTQYF. The CDR3 bases are TGCAGCGCCTTTGGCCCGACAGATACGCAGTATTTT.

This chain connects TRBV10-3 to TRBJ2-1; 7 bases match TRBD2. V was clipped by 2 bases and J by 5 bases; unmatched bases: 12. CDR3 size: 17 residues. Germline CDR1 is ENHRY and CDR2 is SYGVKD. CDR3 sequence (DNA): TGTGCCATCAGTGAGCCCGGACTAGTTCAATCCCACAATGAGCAGTTCTTC. As protein: CAISEPGLVQSHNEQFF.

This chain uses TRBV7-9 with TRBJ2-2; 12 positions match TRBD2. The CDR3 is 18 residues long. CDR1 and CDR2 from the germline V gene are SEHNR and FQNEAQ (reference sequence). The trim removed 4 bases at V and 4 bases at J, leaving 10 bases unmatched. CDR3 nucleotides: TGTGCCAGCAGCTATCCGGGACTAGCGGGTTCGCTCACCGGGGAGCTGTTTTTT. This sequence encodes CASSYPGLAGSLTGELFF.

This clone was observed a few times. This rearrangement joins TRBV18 to TRBJ2-5; the D call may be TRBD1 or TRBD2 (5 bases each). The CDR3 consists of 15 residues. V was clipped by 6 bases and J by 2 bases, with 16 bases between them. Germline values: CDR1 KGHSH, CDR2 LQKENI. The CDR3 nucleotides read TGTGCCAGCTCTCAAAATGGGGGTTCGCAAGAGACCCAGTACTTC. Protein: CASSQNGGSQETQYF.

This chain uses TRBV20-1 with TRBJ2-7, with TRBD2 matching 7 bases. V was clipped by 3 bases and J by 7 bases; unmatched bases: 12. Germline CDR1 is DFQATT and CDR2 is SNEGSKA (reference sequence). This CDR3 is built from 14 residues. DNA of the CDR3: TGCAGTGCTAGTTTGCGGGAGTCAACGCGGGAGCAGTACTTC. This gives the protein CSASLRESTREQYF.

The rearrangement joins TRBV11-2 to TRBJ1-1; the D gene is possibly TRBD1 (5 bases). CDR1 SGHAT and CDR2 FQNNGV come from the germline V gene. The CDR3 spans 15 residues. The ends were cut back, 2 bases at V and 4 bases at J, with 14 bases in the middle. CDR3 nucleotides: TGTGCCAGCAGCTTACTCCCGGGGACGGTCACTGAAGCTTTCTTT. Amino acids: CASSLLPGTVTEAFF.

This chain uses TRBV18 with TRBJ2-3; a possible D gene is TRBD1 (6 bases). Germline values: CDR1 KGHSH, CDR2 LQKENI. CDR3 length: 15 residues. The V end was cut by 3 bases, the J end by 3 bases, with 13 bases between. The chain's CDR3 is CASSPNRAGTDTQYF. In DNA, the CDR3 is TGTGCCAGCTCACCCAACAGGGCAGGAACAGATACGCAGTATTTT.

The V and J genes are TRBV30 and TRBJ1-2; 12 nucleotides align to TRBD1. The CDR3 runs to 13 residues. The V segment lost 4 bases and the J segment 4 bases; nucleotides outside the gene matches: 1. The germline V gene encodes CDR1 GTSNPN and CDR2 SVGIG (reference sequence). CDR3 sequence reads: CAWTGQGAYGYTF. CDR3 bases: TGTGCCTGGACGGGACAGGGGGCCTATGGCTACACCTTC.

This clone appeared a single time. The chain recombines TRBV9 with TRBJ2-7, with 9 bases aligning to TRBD1. Germline lookup yields CDR1 SGDLS and CDR2 YYNGEE. This CDR3 is 15 amino acids long. Losses at the gene ends were 0 bases for V and 1 base for J; bases not matched to a gene: 2. CDR3 nucleotides: TGTGCCAGCAGCGTAGAGGGACAGGGTTCCTACGAGCAGTACTTC. The encoded protein is CASSVEGQGSYEQYF.

The chain employs TRBV2 and TRBJ2-7; D ambiguous. V gave up 10 bases and J gave up 5 bases, with 12 bases separating them. The CDR3 is 11 residues long. The V gene's germline CDR1 is SNHLY and CDR2 FYNNEI. CDR3 bases: TGTGCCAACATGCCGCTTAACGAGCAGTACTTC. Translated, it gives CANMPLNEQYF.

The J gene is TRBJ2-1, the V gene TRBV24-1; 7 bases align to TRBD2. CDR1 is KGHDR, CDR2 SFDVKD, per germline. The CDR3 is made up of 14 amino acids. The V segment lost 7 bases and the J segment 6 bases; nucleotides outside the gene matches: 8. The CDR3 loop reads CATRASGQGNEQFF. CDR3 DNA sequence: TGTGCCACCAGGGCTAGCGGTCAAGGCAATGAGCAGTTCTTC.

This chain joins TRBV28 and TRBJ1-2; D unresolved. CDR1 MDHEN and CDR2 SYDVKM come from the germline V gene. The CDR3 runs to 15 residues. V was cut by 3 bases and J by 2 bases, with 13 bases left in between. Written as DNA, the CDR3 is TGTGCCAGCAGTTTGTCTGGTGGGTGGAACTATGGCTACACCTTC. Translating it yields CASSLSGGWNYGYTF.

V and J are TRBV5-8 and TRBJ2-6; no firm D call. This CDR3 comprises 15 residues. Trimming shortened V by 4 bases and J by 4 bases, and 12 bases separated the two germline ends. Germline V lookup: CDR1 SGHTS, CDR2 YDEGEE. The CDR3 loop reads CASSAPTRGANVLTF. The CDR3 DNA sequence: TGTGCCAGCAGCGCGCCGACGAGAGGGGCCAACGTCCTGACTTTC.

This sequence joins TRBV19 and TRBJ1-6, with 10 bases lining up with TRBD1. This CDR3 has 16 residues. Germline-derived CDR1 and CDR2 are LNHDA and SQIVND (reference sequence). V dropped 9 bases and J dropped 7; count of bases not matched to a gene: 12. The CDR3 spells CASQEPGQGRNSPLHF. The CDR3 region has the DNA TGTGCCAGCCAAGAACCGGGACAGGGGAGGAATTCACCCCTCCACTTT. The complete variable domain, with remaining parts taken from reference TRBV19 and TRBJ1-6, reads DGGITQSPKYLFRKEGQNVTLSCEQNLNHDAMYWYRQDPGQGLRLIYYSQIVNDFQKGDIAEGYSVSREKKESFPLTVTSAQKNPTAFYLCASQEPGQGRNSPLHFGNGTRLTVT.

V gene TRBV2 combines with J gene TRBJ2-5; D is uncertain. This CDR3 region has 14 residues. The germline gives CDR1 SNHLY, CDR2 FYNNEI. Trimming pared 3 bases from V and 2 bases from J, leaving 10 bases between. The CDR3 region has the DNA TGTGCCAGCAGTGAGCCGGGTATACAAGAGACCCAGTACTTC. Its translation: CASSEPGIQETQYF. The full variable domain, rest sourced from reference TRBV2 and TRBJ2-5, is EPEVTQTPSHQVTQMGQEVILRCVPISNHLYFYWYRQILGQKVEFLVSFYNNEISEKSEIFDDQFSVERPDGSNFTLKIRSTKLEDSAMYFCASSEPGIQETQYFGPGTRLLVL.

CDR3 in amino acids: CAWSVEPFYGYTF. The CDR3 coding sequence is TGTGCCTGGAGTGTAGAGCCTTTCTATGGCTACACCTTC. This sequence joins TRBV30 and TRBJ1-2; D remains unclear. V lost 0 bases and J lost 4, with 9 bases in between. The CDR3 sequence is 13 residues long. Looked up from germline, CDR1 is GTSNPN and CDR2 is SVGIG (reference sequence).

V and J are TRBV19 and TRBJ2-1; either TRBD1 or TRBD2 may supply D (5 bases each). CDR3 length equals 12 residues. V shed 8 bases and J shed 4 bases, with 9 bases lying between them. CDR1 is LNHDA, CDR2 SQIVND, per germline (reference sequence). The CDR3 region has the DNA TGTGCCAGTGGGAGACAGTACAATGAGCAGTTCTTC. Amino acids: CASGRQYNEQFF. Complete variable domain (other parts from reference TRBV19 and TRBJ2-1): DGGITQSPKYLFRKEGQNVTLSCEQNLNHDAMYWYRQDPGQGLRLIYYSQIVNDFQKGDIAEGYSVSREKKESFPLTVTSAQKNPTAFYLCASGRQYNEQFFGPGTRLTVL.